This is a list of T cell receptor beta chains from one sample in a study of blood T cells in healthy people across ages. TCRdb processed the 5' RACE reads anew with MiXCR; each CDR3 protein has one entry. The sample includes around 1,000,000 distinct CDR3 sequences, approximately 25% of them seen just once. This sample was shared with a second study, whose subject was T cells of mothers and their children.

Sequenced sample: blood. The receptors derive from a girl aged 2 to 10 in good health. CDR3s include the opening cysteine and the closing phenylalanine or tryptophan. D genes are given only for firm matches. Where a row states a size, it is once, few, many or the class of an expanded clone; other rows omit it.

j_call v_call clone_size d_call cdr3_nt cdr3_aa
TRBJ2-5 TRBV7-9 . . TGTGCCACCGCTCGGGGAGTGCAAGAGACCCAGTACTTC CATARGVQETQYF
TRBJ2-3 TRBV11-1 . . TGTGCCAGCAGGATGCGCGTGGGGGATACGCAGTATTTT CASRMRVGDTQYF
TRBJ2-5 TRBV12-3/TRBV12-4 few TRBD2 TGTGCCAGCAGTTTTTTCGGCGGGGGGGCCTCAGAGACCCAGTACTTC CASSFFGGGASETQYF
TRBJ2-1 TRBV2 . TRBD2 TGTGCCAGCAGTCTCCATCTTAGCGGGCTCTACAATGAGCAGTTCTTC CASSLHLSGLYNEQFF
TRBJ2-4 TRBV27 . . TGTGCCAGCAGGGCACTGATAGCCAAAAACATTCAGTACTTC CASRALIAKNIQYF
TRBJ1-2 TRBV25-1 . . TGTGCCAGCAGTGGGGGCGGACTTTCTGGCTACACCTTC CASSGGGLSGYTF
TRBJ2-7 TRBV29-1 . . TGCAGCGTTGTGGTTAACTCCTACGAGCAGTACTTC CSVVVNSYEQYF
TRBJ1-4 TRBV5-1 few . TGCGCCAGCAGCCTGATAGGTGGGGGGCGTGAAAAACTGTTTTTT CASSLIGGGREKLFF
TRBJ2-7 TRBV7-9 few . TGTGCCAGCAGCTTAACGGGACGGTCCTACGAGCAGTACTTC CASSLTGRSYEQYF
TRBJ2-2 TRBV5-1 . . TGCGCCAGCAGCTTCCAGATGAACACCGGGGAGCTGTTTTTT CASSFQMNTGELFF
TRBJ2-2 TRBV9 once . TGTGCCAGCAGCGTAGACCTCGACGCCGGGGAGCTGTTTTTT CASSVDLDAGELFF
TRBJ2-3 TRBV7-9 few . TGTGCCAGCAGCTTCCTATTAGGGGGTTCGGACACAGATACGCAGTATTTT CASSFLLGGSDTDTQYF
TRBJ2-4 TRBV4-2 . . TGTGCCAGCAGCCAAGAAGGAGGGGCGCGGAACATTCAGTACTTC CASSQEGGARNIQYF
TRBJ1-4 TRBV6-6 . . TGTGCCAGCAGTTACCGGACCGTCGACAATGAAAAACTGTTTTTT CASSYRTVDNEKLFF
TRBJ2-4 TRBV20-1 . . TGCAGTGCTTCGCTGGAAAACATTCAGTGCTTC CSASLENIQCF
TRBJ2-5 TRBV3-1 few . TGTGCCAGCAGCCAAGCGGGGGAACCCCAAGAGACCCAGTACTTC CASSQAGEPQETQYF
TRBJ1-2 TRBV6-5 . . TGTGCCAGCAGTTACAGTCAGGGCGCAAATGGCTACACCTTC CASSYSQGANGYTF
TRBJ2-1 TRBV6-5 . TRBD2 TGTGCCAGCAGTTACACGGCGGGAGGGGGGTACAATGAGCAGTTCTTC CASSYTAGGGYNEQFF
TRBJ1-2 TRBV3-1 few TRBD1 TGTGCCAGCAGCCAAGAAGTAATGGACAGGGCCTATGGCTACACCTTC CASSQEVMDRAYGYTF
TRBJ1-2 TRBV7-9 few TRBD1 TGTGCCAGCAGCCAACAGTTACTAGGACAGGCGCCCTCTAACTATGGCTACACCTTC CASSQQLLGQAPSNYGYTF
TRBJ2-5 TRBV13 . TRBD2 TGTGCCAGCAGCCATAGCGGGAGGGTGCTCCAAGAGACCCAGTACTTC CASSHSGRVLQETQYF
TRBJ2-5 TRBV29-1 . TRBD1 TGCAGCGCCAGGACAGGGGGTGAGACCCAGTACTTC CSARTGGETQYF
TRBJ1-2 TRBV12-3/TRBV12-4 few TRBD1 TGTGCCAGCAGTCCCAGGGGGCAGGGCTACACCTTC CASSPRGQGYTF
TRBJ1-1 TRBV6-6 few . TGTGCCAGCAGATTTTTTGTGTCTGGGCCCGACACTGAAGCTTTCTTT CASRFFVSGPDTEAFF
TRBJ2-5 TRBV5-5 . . TGTGCCAGCAGCTTGGCCAGACCCTCGGGAGAGACCCAGTACTTC CASSLARPSGETQYF
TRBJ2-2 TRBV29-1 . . TGCAGCGTTGGTGCGGGGCGGTGGGAGCTGTTTTTT CSVGAGRWELFF
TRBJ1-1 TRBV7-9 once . TGTGCCAGCAGCTTACTGGTGGTTAGAGCTTTCTTT CASSLLVVRAFF
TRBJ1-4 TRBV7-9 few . TGTGCCAGCAGCCCGCAGGGGCCTAATGAAAAACTGTTTTTT CASSPQGPNEKLFF
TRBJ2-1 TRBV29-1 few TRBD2 TGCAGCGTTGAACGGCTAGCGGGAGGGGTGTTCTTC CSVERLAGGVFF
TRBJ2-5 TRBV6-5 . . TGTGCCAGCAGTTACTCAGGGTTTGAAGAGACCCAGTACTTC CASSYSGFEETQYF
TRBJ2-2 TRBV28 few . TGTGCCTCATCTGGCACGTGGAACACCGGGGAGCTGTTTTTT CASSGTWNTGELFF
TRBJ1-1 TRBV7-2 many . TGTGCCAGCAGCACAGGACCCAACACTGAAGCTTTCTTT CASSTGPNTEAFF
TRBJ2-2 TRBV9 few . TGTGCCAGCAGCGCTTCAGGGACTGGCGGGGAGCTGTTTTTT CASSASGTGGELFF
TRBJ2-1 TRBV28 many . TGTGCCAGCACCCAAGGGGGGGCCGGGACCGTTATCGGGGGTGAGCAGTTCTTC CASTQGGAGTVIGGEQFF
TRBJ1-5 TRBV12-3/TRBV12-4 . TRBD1 TGTGCCAGCAGTTTTAACGACAGGGATCAGCCCCAGCATTTT CASSFNDRDQPQHF
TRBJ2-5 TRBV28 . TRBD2 TGTGCCAGCAGTTCGGGGACTAGCGGGAGGGCCAGGCGGGACCAGTACTTC CASSSGTSGRARRDQYF
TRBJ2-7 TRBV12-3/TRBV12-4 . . TGTGCCAGCGAGGGGGGGGATGCCGAGCAGTACTTC CASEGGDAEQYF
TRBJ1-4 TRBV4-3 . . TGCGCCAGCAGCCAAGGTTCAGCATCTGCAACTAATGAAAAACTGTTTTTT CASSQGSASATNEKLFF
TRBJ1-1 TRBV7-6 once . TGTGCCAGCAGCCGACAGATCCCGAACACTGAAGCTTTCTTT CASSRQIPNTEAFF
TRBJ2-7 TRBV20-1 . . TGCAGTGCTCATTCCCGGGACGTATACGAGCAGTACTTC CSAHSRDVYEQYF
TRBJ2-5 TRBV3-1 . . TGTGCCAGCAGCCACCGGACGAGGCAAGAGACCCAGTACTTC CASSHRTRQETQYF
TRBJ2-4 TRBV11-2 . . TGTGCCAGCAGCACTTTTGGGGGAGGCTCAAACAAAAACATTCAGTACTTC CASSTFGGGSNKNIQYF
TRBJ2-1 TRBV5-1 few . TGCGCCAGCAGTCGACCCCCGGGGGATGAGCAGTTCTTC CASSRPPGDEQFF
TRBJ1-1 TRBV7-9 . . TGTGCCAGCAGCTTTGGACGGTCAGAAGCTTTCTTT CASSFGRSEAFF
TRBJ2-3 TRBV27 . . TGTGCCAGCAGTCGACTAGTTGGCGGTCCAGATACGCAGTATTTT CASSRLVGGPDTQYF
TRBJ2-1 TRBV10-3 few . TGTGCCGGCGGGCCTGACCTAAATGAGCAGTTCTTC CAGGPDLNEQFF